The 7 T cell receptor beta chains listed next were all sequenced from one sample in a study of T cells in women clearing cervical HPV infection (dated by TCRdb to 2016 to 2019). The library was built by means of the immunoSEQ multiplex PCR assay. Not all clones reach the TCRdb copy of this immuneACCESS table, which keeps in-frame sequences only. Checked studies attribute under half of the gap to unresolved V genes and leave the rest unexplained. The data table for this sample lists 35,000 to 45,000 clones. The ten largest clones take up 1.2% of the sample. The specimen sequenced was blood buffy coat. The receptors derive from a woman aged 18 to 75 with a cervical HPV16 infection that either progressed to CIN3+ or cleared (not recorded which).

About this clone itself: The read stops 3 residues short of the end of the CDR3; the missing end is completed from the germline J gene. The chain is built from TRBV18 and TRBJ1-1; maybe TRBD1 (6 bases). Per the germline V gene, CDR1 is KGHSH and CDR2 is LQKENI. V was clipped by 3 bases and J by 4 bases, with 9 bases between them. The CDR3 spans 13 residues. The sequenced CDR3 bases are TGTGCCAGCTCACCTTCGACAGGCACTGAA. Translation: CASSPSTGTE. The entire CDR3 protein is CASSPSTGTEAFF.

The CDR3 spells CASSYDRGTDTQYF. Incomplete CDR3 DNA: TGTGCCAGCAGTTATGACAGGGGGACAGATACC. The chain is built from TRBV6-2 or TRBV6-3 and TRBJ2-5, with TRBD1 identical over 9 bases. The DNA ends 3 residues before the CDR3 does, and the rest of the CDR3 is filled in from the germline J gene. Germline values: CDR1 MNHEY, CDR2 SVGEGT. The CDR3 totals 14 residues.

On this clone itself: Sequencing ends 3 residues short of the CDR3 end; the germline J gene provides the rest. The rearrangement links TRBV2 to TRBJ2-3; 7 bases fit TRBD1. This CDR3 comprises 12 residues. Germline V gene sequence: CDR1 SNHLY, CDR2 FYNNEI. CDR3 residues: CASGRQGETQYF. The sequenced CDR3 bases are TGTGCCAGCGGTAGACAGGGAGAGACG.

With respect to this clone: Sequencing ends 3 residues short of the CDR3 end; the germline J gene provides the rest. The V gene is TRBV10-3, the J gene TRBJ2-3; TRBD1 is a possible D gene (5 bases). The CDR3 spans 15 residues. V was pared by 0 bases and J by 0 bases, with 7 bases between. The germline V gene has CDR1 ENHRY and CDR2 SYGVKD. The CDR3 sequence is CAISESGQSTDTQYF. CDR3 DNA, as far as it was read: TGTGCCATCAGTGAGTCGGGGCAGAGCACAGATACG.

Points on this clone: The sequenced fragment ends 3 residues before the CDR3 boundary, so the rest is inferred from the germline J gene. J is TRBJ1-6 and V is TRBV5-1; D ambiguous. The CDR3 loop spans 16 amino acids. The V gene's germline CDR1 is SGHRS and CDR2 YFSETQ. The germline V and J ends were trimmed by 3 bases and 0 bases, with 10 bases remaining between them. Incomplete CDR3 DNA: TGCGCCAGCAGCTCTGGACTGAGCTCCTATAATTCACCC. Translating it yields CASSSGLSSYNSP. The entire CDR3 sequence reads CASSSGLSSYNSPLHF.

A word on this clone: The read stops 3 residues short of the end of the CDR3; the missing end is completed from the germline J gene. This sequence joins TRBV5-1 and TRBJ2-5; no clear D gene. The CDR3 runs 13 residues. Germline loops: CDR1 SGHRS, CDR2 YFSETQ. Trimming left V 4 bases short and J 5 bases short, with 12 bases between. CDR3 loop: CASSPQGHETQYF. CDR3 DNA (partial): TGCGCCAGCAGCCCCCAAGGTCACGAGACC.

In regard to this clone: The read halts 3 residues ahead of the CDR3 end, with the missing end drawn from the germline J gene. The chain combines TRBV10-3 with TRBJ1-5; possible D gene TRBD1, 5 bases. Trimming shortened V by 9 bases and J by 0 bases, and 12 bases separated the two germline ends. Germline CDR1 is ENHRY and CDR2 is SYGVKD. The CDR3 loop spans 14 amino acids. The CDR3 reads CAITTGDSNQPQHF. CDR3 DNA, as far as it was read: TGTGCCATAACTACAGGAGATAGCAATCAGCCC.